This TCR beta chain was recovered during a study of cytomegalovirus exposure and HLA in healthy donors. Study-wide results and limits: The authors enumerated over 150 TCR beta chains as linked to cytomegalovirus. A later analysis linked a missense DCLRE1C variant to TCR beta V- and J-gene trimming. In a later analysis, productive TCRs from donors in an Asian-associated ancestry cluster reportedly carried fewer N-insertions than the cohort mean.

This CDR3 has 15 residues. The V and J ends lost 1 base and 6 bases, in that order; junction bases with no gene match: 1. Germline CDR1 is SGHVS and CDR2 is FQNEAQ. In the case of this clone: Its antigen is not identified.

The PCR contained 60 Vbeta and 13 Jbeta primers. The table came from immunoSEQ multiplex PCR; TCRdb's copy has only in-frame clones and leaves some out. Of approximately 180,000 clones in the sample, less than 85% were seen once. The source is a man aged 18 to 35 in good health and CMV-seronegative. Sequenced sample: PBMCs. The rearrangement uses TRBV7-8 and TRBJ1-6, with 9 bases aligning to TRBD1. CDR3 sequence reads: CASSLGGQGNSPLHF. CDR3 nucleotide sequence: TGTGCCAGCAGCTTAGGGGGACAGGGTAATTCACCCCTCCACTTT.